The T cell receptor (beta chain) under discussion was sequenced for a study of blood T cell repertoires in COVID-19. In the study overall: Sources were T cells, B-cell-depleted T cells, or PBMCs; the material itself was cDNA or gDNA.

CDR3 length: 13 residues. Germline CDR1 reads SGHTA; CDR2 reads FQGNSA. V shed 4 bases and J shed 4 bases, with 10 bases lying between them. Source study methods: Counts of nucleated cells, estimated from reference gene primer amplification, were obtained. Sequencing used immunoSEQ multiplex PCR; TCRdb keeps in-frame clones, though not all of them. V and J calls and clone size are given by that table; D and trimming were obtained from the DNA. The sample shows more than 25,000 clones, 85% to 90% of them seen only once. Specimen: peripheral blood. V and J are TRBV7-2 and TRBJ1-2; no clear D gene. The sequence was collected from a man aged 55 to 70 with acute or convalescent COVID-19. This CDR3 is CASSSDGVYGYTF. The DNA for the CDR3 is TGTGCCAGCAGCTCGGACGGGGTCTATGGCTACACCTTC. The whole variable domain, remainder taken from reference TRBV7-2 and TRBJ1-2, is GAGVSQSPSNKVTEKGKDVELRCDPISGHTALYWYRQSLGQGLEFLIYFQGNSAPDKSGLPSDRFSAERTGGSVSTLTIQRTQQEDSAVYLCASSSDGVYGYTFGSGTRLTVV.